Sequencing of this T cell receptor (beta chain) was carried out in a study of T cell clonality in common variable immunodeficiency. Study-level points and caveats: Fewer deletions and N-nucleotide insertions were reportedly seen in common variable immunodeficiency TCR beta sequences.

Sequenced by immunoSEQ multiplex PCR; TCRdb stores in-frame clones only, minus some. The data show fewer than 12,000 clones, with none appearing a single time. This CDR3 contains 18 residues. Per germline, CDR1 MRHNA and CDR2 SNTAGT. The trim removed 2 bases at V and 3 bases at J, leaving 15 bases unmatched. Remarks on this clone: Its target is not known. Sequencing ends 3 residues short of the CDR3 end; the germline J gene provides the rest.

The sample comprised peripheral blood mononuclear cells. The sequence was collected from a human donor with common variable immunodeficiency. J is TRBJ2-7 and V is TRBV6-4, with 8 bases that match TRBD1. CDR3 DNA (partial): TGTGCCAGCAGTGACGCGGGACAGGCCTTCCGCTTCAACTACGAG. This codes for CASSDAGQAFRFNYE. The entire CDR3 sequence reads CASSDAGQAFRFNYEQYF.